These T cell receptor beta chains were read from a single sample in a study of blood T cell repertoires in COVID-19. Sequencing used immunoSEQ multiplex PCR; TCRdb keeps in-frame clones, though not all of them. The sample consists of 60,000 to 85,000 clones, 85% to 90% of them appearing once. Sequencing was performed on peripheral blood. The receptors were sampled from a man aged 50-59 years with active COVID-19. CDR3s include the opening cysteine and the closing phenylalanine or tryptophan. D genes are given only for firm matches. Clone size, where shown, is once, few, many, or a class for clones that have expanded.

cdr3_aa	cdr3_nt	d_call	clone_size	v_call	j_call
CASSLDRAIDSPLHF	TGTGCCAGCAGCTTGGACAGGGCTATTGATTCACCCCTCCACTTT	.	.	TRBV5-4	TRBJ1-6
CASGQGGRKDYGYTF	TGTGCCAGCGGCCAGGGGGGGCGGAAAGACTATGGCTACACCTTC	TRBD1	.	TRBV3-1/TRBV3-2	TRBJ1-2
CASSRGAGGQETQYF	TGTGCCAGCAGCCGGGGAGCGGGAGGACAAGAGACCCAGTACTTC	TRBD2	.	TRBV5-4	TRBJ2-5
CASSEDPGRGGNTIYF	TGTGCCAGCAGTGAAGACCCGGGGAGGGGCGGGAACACCATATATTTT	.	.	TRBV2	TRBJ1-3
CASSIDRVAYEQYF	TGTGCCAGCAGTATAGACAGGGTGGCCTACGAGCAGTACTTC	TRBD1	.	TRBV6-5	TRBJ2-7
CASSLVLAMGEQYF	TGCGCCAGCAGCTTGGTGTTAGCGATGGGGGAGCAGTACTTC	.	.	TRBV5-1	TRBJ2-7
CASSESWGGGTEAFF	TGTGCCAGCAGTGAATCCTGGGGGGGAGGGACTGAAGCTTTCTTT	.	.	TRBV25-1	TRBJ1-1
CASSLERRLGGASDTQYF	TGTGCCAGCAGCTTAGAGCGGCGTCTCGGGGGAGCCTCAGATACGCAGTATTTT	.	.	TRBV11-2	TRBJ2-3
CASSLYGGWTEAFF	TGCGCCAGCAGCTTGTACGGGGGATGGACTGAAGCTTTCTTT	.	.	TRBV5-1	TRBJ1-1
CASSRSGGLQETQYF	TGTGCCAGCAGCCGCTCAGGGGGGCTACAAGAGACCCAGTACTTC	.	.	TRBV5-4	TRBJ2-5
CASSDSIGGTDTQYF	TGTGCCAGCAGTGACTCAATAGGGGGCACAGATACGCAGTATTTT	.	medium-sized	TRBV6-4	TRBJ2-3
CASSRTAFLQGVNGYTF	TGTGCCAGCAGCCGTACAGCCTTCCTACAGGGGGTTAATGGCTACACCTTC	TRBD1	.	TRBV3-1/TRBV3-2	TRBJ1-2
CASSSSAKNNEQFF	TGTGCCAGCAGCTCATCCGCTAAAAACAATGAGCAGTTCTTC	.	.	TRBV7-3	TRBJ2-1
CASSPAPGTSGSGANVLTF	TGTGCCAGCAGCCCCGCCCCCGGGACTAGCGGCTCTGGGGCCAACGTCCTGACTTTC	TRBD2	.	TRBV11-2	TRBJ2-6
CASSLTSGGETQYF	TGCGCCAGCAGCCTAACTAGCGGTGGGGAGACCCAGTACTTC	TRBD2	once	TRBV5-1	TRBJ2-5
CASSFLSYEQYF	TGTGCCAGCAGCTTCCTGTCCTACGAGCAGTACTTC	.	.	TRBV5-5	TRBJ2-7
CASSASGWTDTQYF	TGTGCCAGCAGCGCTAGCGGGTGGACAGATACGCAGTATTTT	TRBD2	.	TRBV9	TRBJ2-3
CASSYSGQGSYNEQFF	TGTGCCAGCAGTTACTCCGGACAGGGATCCTACAATGAGCAGTTCTTC	TRBD1	.	TRBV6-6	TRBJ2-1
CATSRQGNQPQHF	TGTGCCACCAGCAGACAGGGCAATCAGCCCCAGCATTTT	.	few	TRBV15	TRBJ1-5
CASSLEAGAWLHF	TGTGCCAGCAGCTTAGAGGCGGGGGCTTGGCTTCATTTT	.	few	TRBV7-9	TRBJ1-5
CASSLWRGSPYNEQFF	TGTGCCAGCAGTTTATGGCGCGGGAGCCCCTACAATGAGCAGTTCTTC	TRBD2	.	TRBV27	TRBJ2-1
CASSPDQRERGEQFF	TGTGCCAGCAGCCCTGACCAGCGGGAGAGAGGTGAGCAGTTCTTC	TRBD2	few	TRBV5-4	TRBJ2-1
CASSLGQGSSETQYF	TGTGCCAGCAGCTTAGGACAGGGGAGTTCAGAGACCCAGTACTTC	TRBD1	.	TRBV7-9	TRBJ2-5
CASSLVSGVGNQPQHF	TGTGCCAGCAGTTTGGTATCAGGGGTTGGCAATCAGCCCCAGCATTTT	.	once	TRBV27	TRBJ1-5
CASSLGGVCHF	TGTGCCAGCAGTTTGGGCGGGGTTTGCCACTTT	.	.	TRBV28	TRBJ1-6
CASSYEGGFSDTQYF	TGTGCCAGCAGTTACGAGGGAGGTTTCTCGGATACGCAGTATTTT	.	.	TRBV6-5	TRBJ2-3
CASSGQEGSYEQYF	TGTGCCAGCTCGGGACAGGAAGGTTCCTACGAGCAGTACTTC	TRBD1	.	TRBV19	TRBJ2-7
CASSYTNTGELFF	TGTGCCAGCAGTTATACGAACACCGGGGAGCTGTTTTTT	.	.	TRBV27	TRBJ2-2
CASSQSLAAYNEQFF	TGTGCCAGCAGCCAGTCACTAGCGGCCTACAATGAGCAGTTCTTC	TRBD2	once	TRBV4-2	TRBJ2-1
CASSDSSSGSTDTQYF	TGTGCCAGCAGTGACTCGTCTAGCGGGAGCACAGATACGCAGTATTTT	TRBD2	.	TRBV6-4	TRBJ2-3
CASSSDGSYEQYF	TGTGCCAGCTCATCCGATGGGAGCTACGAGCAGTACTTC	.	once	TRBV18	TRBJ2-7
CASSIGGRGYEQYF	TGTGCCAGTAGTATAGGTGGCAGGGGCTACGAGCAGTACTTC	.	once	TRBV19	TRBJ2-7
CASSLLGGNYEQYF	TGTGCCAGCAGCTTATTGGGGGGAAACTACGAGCAGTACTTC	.	.	TRBV7-2	TRBJ2-7
CASSLGVAGGNEQFF	TGTGCCAGCAGCTTAGGGGTAGCGGGGGGTAATGAGCAGTTCTTC	TRBD2	.	TRBV7-3	TRBJ2-1
CASSEDRGLYGYTF	TGTGCCAGCAGCGAGGACAGGGGGTTATATGGCTACACCTTC	TRBD1	.	TRBV5-4	TRBJ1-2
CASSSSSPLAGMGFF	TGTGCCAGCAGTTCATCGTCCCCACTAGCGGGAATGGGGTTTTTT	TRBD2	once	TRBV28	TRBJ2-2
CASSWLAGSYNEQFF	TGTGCCAGCAGCTGGCTAGCGGGCTCCTACAATGAGCAGTTCTTC	TRBD2	.	TRBV7-2	TRBJ2-1
CASSTGADQAYEQYF	TGTGCCAGCTCGACAGGGGCGGACCAGGCCTACGAGCAGTACTTC	TRBD1	.	TRBV18	TRBJ2-7
CASRTDLHNQPQHF	TGTGCCAGCAGGACAGACCTCCACAATCAGCCCCAGCATTTT	.	.	TRBV6-5	TRBJ1-5
CASSVGQQYNEQFF	TGTGCCAGCAGCGTGGGACAGCAATACAATGAGCAGTTCTTC	TRBD1	.	TRBV9	TRBJ2-1
CASSQERINEQYF	TGTGCCAGCAGTCAAGAGCGGATCAACGAGCAGTACTTC	.	.	TRBV13	TRBJ2-7
CASSTLATGRGYEQYF	TGTGCCAGCTCAACACTAGCTACCGGTCGAGGTTACGAGCAGTACTTC	.	.	TRBV18	TRBJ2-7
CASSAGAVGELFF	TGCGCCAGCAGCGCAGGGGCGGTCGGGGAGCTGTTTTTT	.	.	TRBV4-1	TRBJ2-2
CASSSSVGPNQPQHF	TGTGCCAGCAGCTCCTCGGTGGGGCCTAATCAGCCCCAGCATTTT	.	once	TRBV5-5	TRBJ1-5
CASTGRAGADTQYF	TGTGCCAGCACCGGGAGGGCGGGGGCAGATACGCAGTATTTT	TRBD2	.	TRBV27	TRBJ2-3
CASSSGLAVQETQYF	TGTGCCAGCAGCTCGGGACTAGCGGTTCAAGAGACCCAGTACTTC	TRBD2	.	TRBV7-2	TRBJ2-5
CASSSGQGHEQYF	TGTGCCAGCAGTTCCGGACAGGGCCACGAGCAGTACTTC	TRBD1	.	TRBV12-3/TRBV12-4	TRBJ2-7
CASRTGGAYEQFF	TGTGCCAGCCGGACAGGGGGCGCATATGAGCAGTTCTTC	TRBD1	.	TRBV18	TRBJ2-1
CASSLNPGEREQYF	TGTGCCAGCAGCTTAAACCCGGGGGAGCGCGAGCAGTACTTC	.	.	TRBV7-8	TRBJ2-7
CASSGPRNTGELFF	TGTGCCAGCAGCGGGCCCAGAAACACCGGGGAGCTGTTTTTT	.	.	TRBV9	TRBJ2-2
CASRRTGGYYGYTF	TGTGCCAGCAGAAGGACAGGGGGCTACTATGGCTACACCTTC	TRBD1	.	TRBV6-5	TRBJ1-2
CASGETGHPTDTQYF	TGCGCCAGCGGAGAAACAGGGCACCCCACAGATACGCAGTATTTT	.	.	TRBV5-1	TRBJ2-3
CASSQASGFSYNEQFF	TGTGCCAGCAGCCAAGCTAGCGGATTCTCCTACAATGAGCAGTTCTTC	TRBD2	.	TRBV3-1/TRBV3-2	TRBJ2-1
CASSLISGPIHEQYF	TGTGCCAGCAGCTTGATTAGCGGGCCAATCCACGAGCAGTACTTC	TRBD2	.	TRBV11-1	TRBJ2-7
CASSQDHPTSGSSYEQYF	TGTGCCAGCAGCCAAGATCACCCCACTAGCGGGAGCTCCTACGAGCAGTACTTC	TRBD2	.	TRBV3-1/TRBV3-2	TRBJ2-7
CARSLGRGKNIQYF	TGTGCCAGAAGCTTGGGCAGGGGCAAAAACATTCAGTACTTC	.	.	TRBV5-3	TRBJ2-4
CASSLDRRNEQFF	TGTGCCAGCAGCTTAGATCGGAGGAATGAGCAGTTCTTC	.	.	TRBV11-3	TRBJ2-1
CASIEEGLASNEQFF	TGTGCCAGCATCGAGGAGGGACTAGCATCCAATGAGCAGTTCTTC	TRBD2	once	TRBV2	TRBJ2-1
CASSVVGSGNTEAFF	TGTGCCAGCAGCGTAGTCGGTAGTGGGAACACTGAAGCTTTCTTT	.	.	TRBV9	TRBJ1-1
CASSSPGQGLETQYF	TGTGCCAGCAGTTCCCCCGGACAAGGATTGGAGACCCAGTACTTC	.	.	TRBV6-5	TRBJ2-5